Reported below is one T cell receptor beta chain. The record originates from a study of OX40 agonist ivuxolimab in advanced cancers. The repertoire was sequenced with immunoSEQ multiplex PCR; TCRdb's copy has only in-frame clones and lacks some. The data contain roughly 60,000 clones, 91% of them seen just once; the ten biggest clones take up roughly 13%. The germline V gene encodes CDR1 SGDLS and CDR2 YYNGEE. Trimming removed 5 bases from V and 3 bases from J; junction bases left unmatched: 5. The CDR3 runs to 14 residues. The sequence was collected from an adult with an advanced solid tumor such as melanoma, head and neck, liver or kidney cancer. Sequenced material: CD4+ or CD8+ T cells sorted from blood, taken in a trial of the OX40 agonist ivuxolimab. The gene calls are TRBV9 and TRBJ2-1; 7 bases agree with TRBD2. CDR3 sequence reads: CASRSGTGYNEQFF. CDR3 in DNA: TGTGCCAGCAGAAGCGGGACGGGCTACAATGAGCAGTTCTTC.